This is a list of T cell receptor beta chains from one sample in a study of T cell responses to AZD1222 COVID-19 vaccine. Method: immunoSEQ multiplex PCR; TCRdb's copy keeps in-frame clones and lacks some. This table has 70,000 to 75,000 clones, roughly 80% appearing once. This material consisted of peripheral blood, taken 28 days after the second AZD1222 dose. The source is an adult who received the AZD1222 COVID-19 vaccine. Each CDR3 is given with its conserved first and last residue. D genes are given only for firm matches. The listing skips clone size in some rows; elsewhere it reads once, few, many or a size class.

.	15	.	TRBV28	TRBJ1-3	TGTGCCAGCAGACCTTCGACAGGAGTGCGAAACACCATATATTTT	CASRPSTGVRNTIYF
.	14	.	TRBV30	TRBJ2-5	TGTGCCTGGAGTGTAGGGGGTTATGGAGAGACCCAGTACTTC	CAWSVGGYGETQYF
.	15	TRBD1	TRBV5-5	TRBJ2-7	TGTGCCAGCAGCGGTATGAGGACAGGGTATTCCGAGCAGTACTTC	CASSGMRTGYSEQYF
.	14	.	TRBV7-3	TRBJ2-3	TGTGCCAGCAGCTTAAATTCCGGCACAGATACGCAGTATTTT	CASSLNSGTDTQYF
.	14	.	TRBV11-3	TRBJ2-7	TGTGCCAGCAGCTTAGATGGGGGGAACTACGAGCAGTACTTC	CASSLDGGNYEQYF
.	17	.	TRBV18	TRBJ1-3	TGTGCCAGCTCACCACCTCAAGACAGAGCCTCTGGAAACACCATATATTTT	CASSPPQDRASGNTIYF
.	15	.	TRBV6-5	TRBJ2-7	TGTGCCAGCTTGACACTGACGGGGGTGGTCTACGAGCAGTACTTC	CASLTLTGVVYEQYF
few	12	.	TRBV11-2	TRBJ2-1	TGTGCCAGCAGCTTAGGAGCAGGTGAGCAGTTCTTC	CASSLGAGEQFF
.	15	.	TRBV20-1	TRBJ2-7	TGCAGTGCTAGTTTGTCGGGGGCAAGCTCCTACGAGCAGTACTTC	CSASLSGASSYEQYF
.	14	TRBD1	TRBV7-3	TRBJ1-2	TGTGCCAGCAGCGCGACAGGGGGGGACTATGGCTACACCTTC	CASSATGGDYGYTF
.	14	.	TRBV5-1	TRBJ2-7	TGCGCCACCAGGACCGGGACACGGGACTACGAGCAGTACTTC	CATRTGTRDYEQYF
.	16	TRBD2	TRBV5-1	TRBJ2-1	TGCGCCAGCAGCTTGATTGAGTCAGGGAGGGGCAATGAGCAGTTCTTC	CASSLIESGRGNEQFF
.	15	.	TRBV18	TRBJ1-1	TGTGCCAGCTCTACCAATGGGGGGCTGGACACTGAAGCTTTCTTT	CASSTNGGLDTEAFF
.	15	.	TRBV28	TRBJ2-6	TGTGCCAGCAGCATAGGGGGTTCTGGGGCCAACGTCCTGACTTTC	CASSIGGSGANVLTF
.	16	.	TRBV6-5	TRBJ2-2	TGTGCCAGCAGTTACTCGATAGTAGCCGGTACCGGGGAGCTGTTTTTT	CASSYSIVAGTGELFF
.	13	.	TRBV5-1	TRBJ2-3	TGCGCCAGCAGGGATGTGCAGGGATATACGCAGTATTTT	CASRDVQGYTQYF
.	18	.	TRBV13	TRBJ2-3	TGTGCCAGCAGCTTAGGGGCCCTTGCCGGGATCGGGACAGATACGCAGTATTTT	CASSLGALAGIGTDTQYF
.	13	.	TRBV30	TRBJ1-5	TGTGCCTGGAGTAAGGGCGGGATCCAGCCCCAGCATTTT	CAWSKGGIQPQHF
.	15	.	TRBV4-1	TRBJ1-2	TGCGCCAGCAGCCCATGGGGGGGCACTGACTATGGCTACACCTTC	CASSPWGGTDYGYTF
.	16	TRBD1	TRBV3-1/TRBV3-2	TRBJ2-5	TGTGCCAGCAGCCCGCGTGGGACAGCCGCCCGGGAGACCCAGTACTTC	CASSPRGTAARETQYF
.	18	TRBD2	TRBV5-5	TRBJ2-1	TGTGCCAGCAGCTTGGCCAATGGGCGGCTAGCGGGTGGAAATGAGCAGTTCTTC	CASSLANGRLAGGNEQFF
.	12	.	TRBV13	TRBJ2-7	TGTGCCAGCAGCTCTAGACTGGGGGAGCAGTACTTC	CASSSRLGEQYF
.	15	.	TRBV18	TRBJ2-7	TGTGCCAGCTCACCAGGCCAGGGGGGATCCTACGAGCAGTACTTC	CASSPGQGGSYEQYF
.	14	TRBD2	TRBV6-5	TRBJ2-1	TGTGCCAGCAGCGTGGGGACTAGTGTTTATGAGCAGTTCTTC	CASSVGTSVYEQFF
.	14	TRBD1	TRBV5-1	TRBJ2-5	TGCGCCAGCAGCTTATCAGGGGGATTGGAGACCCAGTACTTC	CASSLSGGLETQYF
.	15	.	TRBV18	TRBJ2-3	TGTGCCAGCTCATTGAGCGAGGTTAGCACAGATACGCAGTATTTT	CASSLSEVSTDTQYF
once	13	.	TRBV7-2	TRBJ1-2	TGTGCCAGCAGCCTGGACGGAGACTATGGCTACACCTTC	CASSLDGDYGYTF
.	13	.	TRBV12-3/TRBV12-4	TRBJ2-3	TGTGCCAGCAGTTTAGCTCAGGCAGATACGCAGTATTTT	CASSLAQADTQYF
.	15	.	TRBV15	TRBJ2-3	TGTGCCACCAGCAGAGCAAACATGGGCGCAGATACGCAGTATTTT	CATSRANMGADTQYF
.	15	TRBD1	TRBV23-1	TRBJ1-1	TGCGCCAGCGATAACAGGGGCTTCGCGTTCACTGAAGCTTTCTTT	CASDNRGFAFTEAFF
few	14	.	TRBV2	TRBJ1-3	TGTGCCAGTGGCCGCACGAGCTCTGGAAACACCATATATTTT	CASGRTSSGNTIYF
.	18	.	TRBV27	TRBJ2-2	TGTGCCAGCGGCGAAGGCGAAGTGGGCGACCCGAACACCGGGGAGCTGTTTTTT	CASGEGEVGDPNTGELFF
few	13	.	TRBV28	TRBJ2-1	TGTGCCAGCAGTTTAGGGCCCGTCAATGAGCAGTTCTTC	CASSLGPVNEQFF
.	16	TRBD2	TRBV28	TRBJ2-3	TGTGCCAGCAGTTTACGGCGGGGGGACTTTACAGATACGCAGTATTTT	CASSLRRGDFTDTQYF
.	15	.	TRBV5-1	TRBJ2-1	TGCGCCAGCAGCTTGGAGGAGGGCTCCTACAATGAGCAGTTCTTC	CASSLEEGSYNEQFF
.	15	TRBD1	TRBV5-1	TRBJ2-1	TGCGCCAGCAGCATACAGGGGATGGCTCAGGTTGAGCAGTTCTTC	CASSIQGMAQVEQFF
.	17	.	TRBV2	TRBJ1-5	TGTGCCAGCAGTCCAGAGGGCGCAGGGATTTGGAATCAGCCCCAGCATTTT	CASSPEGAGIWNQPQHF
.	13	.	TRBV3-1/TRBV3-2	TRBJ1-5	TGTGCCAGCAGCCAAGGATTGGGTCAGCCCCAGCATTTT	CASSQGLGQPQHF
.	15	.	TRBV9	TRBJ2-1	TGTGCCAGCAGCCCTCAGGGTTTCTCCTACAATGAGCAGTTCTTC	CASSPQGFSYNEQFF
.	12	.	TRBV28	TRBJ2-2	TGTGCCAGCCAGGTCCAGACCGGGGAGCTGTTTTTT	CASQVQTGELFF
.	14	TRBD2	TRBV7-2	TRBJ2-3	TGTGCCAGCAGCTTCCTAGCGGGGGGGAATACGCAGTATTTT	CASSFLAGGNTQYF
.	15	.	TRBV7-2	TRBJ2-3	TGTGCCAGCAGCTCCGCTGAGACGGGTACAGATACGCAGTATTTT	CASSSAETGTDTQYF
.	15	TRBD1	TRBV6-5	TRBJ2-1	TGTGCCAGCAGTTACCTGGGACAGGGGCTCGATGAGCAGTTCTTC	CASSYLGQGLDEQFF
.	15	.	TRBV7-3	TRBJ2-1	TGTGCCAGCAGCCGCTACCAGGGAATAAACAATGAGCAGTTCTTC	CASSRYQGINNEQFF
.	17	TRBD2	TRBV28	TRBJ2-3	TGTGCCAGCAGGGCCCTAGGACTAGCGGGAGGCACAGATACGCAGTATTTT	CASRALGLAGGTDTQYF
few	14	TRBD1	TRBV7-9	TRBJ1-4	TGTGCCAGCAGACCCGGGACAGGGCCCGAAAAACTGTTTTTT	CASRPGTGPEKLFF
.	16	.	TRBV6-1	TRBJ1-5	TGTGCCAGCAGTGAAGCTCAGCCAACGGGCAATCAGCCCCAGCATTTT	CASSEAQPTGNQPQHF
.	15	.	TRBV5-5	TRBJ1-6	TGTGCCAGCAGCTGGTTGACAGAGGGTAATTCACCCCTCCACTTT	CASSWLTEGNSPLHF
.	12	.	TRBV28	TRBJ1-5	TGTGCCAGCACCCGAAGCAATCAGCCCCAGCATTTT	CASTRSNQPQHF
.	18	TRBD1	TRBV28	TRBJ2-3	TGTGCCAGCGGGCTGGGACAGGGCGAAAAGACGGGCCGATATACGCAGTATTTT	CASGLGQGEKTGRYTQYF
.	15	.	TRBV4-3	TRBJ1-1	TGCGCCAGCAGCCAAGAAGACCAGGGAGGCACTGAAGCTTTCTTT	CASSQEDQGGTEAFF
.	13	.	TRBV6-5	TRBJ2-3	TGTGCCAGCTCCCGTCGGCCCACAGATACGCAGTATTTT	CASSRRPTDTQYF
.	13	.	TRBV28	TRBJ1-1	TGTGCCAGCAGTTTAGGGGGCAACACTGAAGCTTTCTTT	CASSLGGNTEAFF
.	15	.	TRBV2	TRBJ2-5	TGTGCCAGCAGCGGGGGGACAGAACGTCAAGAGACCCAGTACTTC	CASSGGTERQETQYF
many	13	TRBD2	TRBV27	TRBJ2-5	TGTGCCAGCAGTACGGGACTAAGGGGGACCCAGTACTTC	CASSTGLRGTQYF
.	16	.	TRBV7-3	TRBJ2-2	TGTGCCAGCAGACCCGGGACCTCCGCGAACACCGGGGAGCTGTTTTTT	CASRPGTSANTGELFF
.	13	.	TRBV28	TRBJ2-5	TGTGCCAGCAGTTTGTTAGACGCACAGACCCAGTACTTC	CASSLLDAQTQYF